This passage covers 9 T cell receptor beta chains from one sample sequenced in a study of shared clonotypes between healthy human individuals. Repertoires were generated with immunoSEQ multiplex PCR, while TCRdb's copy carries only in-frame clones and drops some. The data show about 690,000 clones, 90% seen once. What was sequenced was memory CD8+ T cells from PBMCs. Subset described: CD45RO+ cells pooled with CCR7-negative TemRA cells. These receptors were collected from a man younger than 35 in good health. Some clones in this sample may be carry-over from other donors' samples.

The chain joins TRBV11-3 to TRBJ2-7; weak D call: TRBD2 (5 bases). Trimming removed 9 bases at V and 0 bases at J, with 18 bases between. This CDR3 has 15 amino acids. Per the germline V gene, CDR1 is SGHNT and CDR2 is YENEEA. The CDR3 DNA reads as TGTGCCAGACCGGGTGCGGGTATTAACTCCTACGAGCAGTACTTC. Encoded protein: CARPGAGINSYEQYF.

The chain links TRBV6-1 to TRBJ2-7, with D perhaps TRBD2 (5 bases). Germline CDR1 MNHNS, CDR2 SASEGT. The V gene lost 0 bases and the J gene lost 2 bases, with 14 bases spanning the gap. The CDR3 is 16 residues long. This CDR3 is CASSEAGLAFTYEQYF. CDR3 DNA sequence: TGTGCCAGCAGTGAAGCCGGCCTAGCTTTTACCTACGAGCAGTACTTC.

The chain recombines TRBV28 with TRBJ2-7; TRBD1 matches at 7 bases. Germline V gene lookup returns CDR1 MDHEN and CDR2 SYDVKM. The CDR3 is 14 residues long. J was trimmed by 9 bases and V by 3 bases; bases with no gene match: 11. The CDR3, as DNA: TGTGCCAGCAGTTTCCTGACAGGGTCGGGCGCGCAGTACTTC. Residues: CASSFLTGSGAQYF.

CDR3 bases: TGTGCCAGCCTGAAAACAAGGGACACTTACAATGAGCAGTTCTTC. Its protein is CASLKTRDTYNEQFF. The chain carries TRBV6-1 and TRBJ2-1, with D perhaps matching TRBD1 (6 bases). V lost 8 bases to trimming and J lost 4 bases, with 18 bases between them. CDR1 and CDR2 (germline): MNHNS, SASEGT. CDR3 size: 15 residues.

V and J are TRBV11-2 and TRBJ2-7; 13 bases agree with TRBD2. This CDR3 has 16 residues. The germline V gene encodes CDR1 SGHAT and CDR2 FQNNGV. The junction had 9 bases not matched to a gene; V was cut back by 4 bases and J by 6 bases. The CDR3, as DNA: TGTGCCAGCAGCTCGGGTGGACTAGCGGGAGATAGCGAGCAGTACTTC. It translates to CASSSGGLAGDSEQYF. The whole variable domain, remainder taken from reference TRBV11-2 and TRBJ2-7, is EAGVAQSPRYKIIEKRQSVAFWCNPISGHATLYWYQQILGQGPKLLIQFQNNGVVDDSQLPKDRFSAERLKGVDSTLKIQPAKLEDSAVYLCASSSGGLAGDSEQYFGPGTRLTVT.

The gene calls are TRBV27 and TRBJ2-3; 7 bases line up with TRBD2. The V and J ends lost 8 bases and 8 bases, in that order; junction bases with no gene match: 10. The CDR3 sequence is 13 residues long. Germline CDR1 reads MNHEY; CDR2 reads SMNVEV (reference sequence). The CDR3 loop is CASAWEGRGTQYF. The DNA for the CDR3 is TGTGCCAGCGCTTGGGAGGGGCGCGGTACGCAGTATTTT.

The CDR3 DNA is TGTGCCAGCAGTTATACGGGAGGTCTCTACGAGCAGTACTTC. It encodes CASSYTGGLYEQYF. This chain links TRBV28 with TRBJ2-7, with 7 bases lining up with TRBD2. J gave up 3 bases and V 4 bases, and 6 bases lay outside the gene matches. From germline, CDR1 is MDHEN and CDR2 SYDVKM. This CDR3 contains 14 residues.

This clone was counted a single time. The chain uses TRBV2 and TRBJ2-1, with D possibly matching TRBD2 (6 bases). The germline V and J ends were trimmed by 1 base and 2 bases, with 9 bases remaining between them. The CDR3 spans 15 residues. Germline-derived CDR1 and CDR2 are SNHLY and FYNNEI. CDR3 bases: TGTGCCAGCAGTGAAGACGGGACTGCCTACAATGAGCAGTTCTTC. It is translated as CASSEDGTAYNEQFF.

The chain is built from TRBV28 and TRBJ1-1; 9 bases fit TRBD1. The CDR3 is made up of 17 amino acids. The germline CDR1 and CDR2 sequences are MDHEN and SYDVKM. The V and J ends lost 2 bases and 3 bases, in that order; junction bases with no gene match: 10. The CDR3 sequence is CASSLPGQGIGDTEAFF. In nucleotides, the CDR3 is TGTGCCAGCAGTTTACCGGGACAGGGCATAGGGGACACTGAAGCTTTCTTT. Complete variable domain (other parts from reference TRBV28 and TRBJ1-1): DVKVTQSSRYLVKRTGEKVFLECVQDMDHENMFWYRQDPGLGLRLIYFSYDVKMKEKGDIPEGYSVSREKKERFSLILESASTNQTSMYLCASSLPGQGIGDTEAFFGQGTRLTVV.